One and the same sample provided the 30 T cell receptor beta chains below, sequenced in a study of cytomegalovirus exposure and HLA in healthy donors (dated by TCRdb to 2017 to 2019). Libraries came from the immunoSEQ multiplex PCR assay. The multiplex PCR relied on a mix of 60 forward primers for TCR Vbeta segments and 13 reverse primers for TCR Jbeta segments. Here the immuneACCESS table is served through TCRdb, limited to in-frame sequences with V and J called. Missing clones are a known gap in these copies; in checked studies unresolved V genes cover under half, and the rest lacks a known reason. The sample contains roughly 290,000 clones, 70% to 90% of them found a single time. The ten largest clonotypes hold roughly 2.1% of the sample. What was sequenced was PBMCs. These receptors all stem from a woman younger than 35 in good health and CMV-seronegative.

The chain combines TRBV5-5 with TRBJ1-6; possible D gene TRBD1, 6 bases. The germline V gene encodes CDR1 SGHKS and CDR2 YYEKEE (reference sequence). The CDR3 has 14 amino acids. Between the trimmed V and J ends, which lost 2 bases and 9 bases, there was a span of 12 bases. The CDR3 spells CASSFGQSLSPLHF. CDR3 in DNA: TGTGCCAGCAGCTTCGGACAGTCCCTTTCACCCCTCCACTTT. Variable domain in full (rest from reference TRBV5-5 and TRBJ1-6): DAGVTQSPTHLIKTRGQQVTLRCSPISGHKSVSWYQQVLGQGPQFIFQYYEKEERGRGNFPDRFSARQFPNYSSELNVNALLLGDSALYLCASSFGQSLSPLHFGNGTRLTVT.

This chain joins TRBV5-1 and TRBJ1-3; D uncertain. The CDR3 length is 15 residues. The germline V gene has CDR1 SGHRS and CDR2 YFSETQ. The V gene lost 7 bases and the J gene lost 0 bases, with 14 bases spanning the gap. CDR3 region: CASHSYLISGNTIYF. CDR3 in DNA: TGCGCCAGCCATTCCTATCTTATCTCTGGAAACACCATATATTTT.

The chain combines TRBV7-7 with TRBJ1-5; 7 nucleotides match TRBD1. The CDR3 loop spans 13 amino acids. V was pared by 11 bases and J by 4 bases, with 8 bases of the junction left unmatched. Germline CDR1 reads SSHAT; CDR2 reads FNYEAQ (reference sequence). The DNA for the CDR3 is TGTGCCGCAGACAGGGAGTGGAATCAGCCCCAGCATTTT. It encodes CAADREWNQPQHF.

As concerns this clone: A junction end diverges from the germline sequence, so it may reflect a read error. This chain joins TRBV7-9 and TRBJ1-5; possibly TRBD1 for D (5 bases). Germline V gives CDR1 SEHNR, CDR2 FQNEAQ (reference sequence). The CDR3 extends over 16 amino acids. This CDR3 reads CSSSFSGQGNHQPQHF. As DNA, the CDR3 is TGTTCCAGCAGCTTTAGCGGGCAGGGCAATCATCAGCCCCAGCATTTT.

This sequence joins TRBV9 and TRBJ2-7; perhaps TRBD2 as D (5 bases). V shed 2 bases and J shed 5 bases, with 14 bases lying between them. The germline V gene encodes CDR1 SGDLS and CDR2 YYNGEE. The CDR3 is 14 residues long. The CDR3 protein is CASSVGRPEDEQYF. The DNA of the CDR3 is TGTGCCAGCAGCGTGGGCCGACCGGAGGACGAGCAGTACTTC.

J is TRBJ1-4 and V is TRBV9; D gene ambiguous. CDR3 length: 15 residues. Deletions cut 3 bases from V and 3 bases from J, with 12 bases between. In germline, CDR1 is SGDLS, CDR2 YYNGEE. The CDR3 DNA is TGTGCCAGCAGCGGGGAGGGTTTACCTAATGAAAAACTGTTTTTT. It encodes CASSGEGLPNEKLFF.

This chain connects TRBV19 to TRBJ1-2; D perhaps matches TRBD1 (5 bases). In germline, CDR1 is LNHDA, CDR2 SQIVND (reference sequence). Trimming removed 5 bases at V and 2 bases at J, with 12 bases between. The CDR3 runs 14 residues. The CDR3 DNA is TGTGCCAGTAGTGGGGGAGGAAAAAACTATGGCTACACCTTC. It codes for CASSGGGKNYGYTF.

V and J are TRBV7-9 and TRBJ2-2; a weak D match, TRBD1 (6 bases). CDR3 length: 14 residues. Germline V gives CDR1 SEHNR, CDR2 FQNEAQ (reference sequence). Trimming took off 3 bases at V and 5 bases at J, with 10 bases between the two ends. CDR3 protein: CASSFPGETGELFF. The CDR3 coding sequence is TGTGCCAGCAGCTTCCCAGGGGAAACCGGGGAGCTGTTTTTT. Full variable domain (rest looked up from reference TRBV7-9 and TRBJ2-2): DTGVSQNPRHKITKRGQNVTFRCDPISEHNRLYWYRQTLGQGPEFLTYFQNEAQLEKSRLLSDRFSAERPKGSFSTLEIQRTEQGDSAMYLCASSFPGETGELFFGEGSRLTVL.

The J gene is TRBJ1-5, the V gene TRBV30, with a weak D call TRBD1 (5 bases). V lost 0 bases, J lost 4 bases, and 7 bases lay in between. The CDR3 has 13 amino acids. Germline assignment: CDR1 GTSNPN and CDR2 SVGIG (reference sequence). CDR3 nucleotide sequence: TGTGCCTGGAGTGTTTCAGGGAATCAGCCCCAGCATTTT. Translated, it gives CAWSVSGNQPQHF.

The J gene is TRBJ2-1, the V gene TRBV6-5; TRBD2 matches 7 bases. With V trimmed by 7 bases and J by 10 bases, 10 bases remained unmatched. This CDR3 is 13 amino acids long. Looked up from germline, CDR1 is MNHEY and CDR2 is SVGAGI. The CDR3 is CASNSNSLAEQFF. The CDR3 DNA reads as TGTGCCAGCAACTCAAATTCACTAGCGGAGCAGTTCTTC.

The chain carries TRBV5-6 and TRBJ2-1; TRBD2 aligns across 9 bases. Trimming at V came to 2 bases and at J to 5 bases, leaving 5 bases not matched to a gene. Germline loops: CDR1 SGHDT, CDR2 YYEEEE. This CDR3 spans 15 amino acids. The CDR3 protein is CASSFGLAGNNEQFF. The CDR3 DNA reads as TGTGCCAGCAGCTTCGGGCTAGCGGGGAACAATGAGCAGTTCTTC.

This chain joins TRBV12-5 and TRBJ2-4; TRBD2 might be the D (7 bases). V lost 5 bases, J lost 5 bases, and 25 bases lay in between. Germline V gives CDR1 LGHNT, CDR2 FRNRAP. The CDR3 sequence is 18 residues long. The CDR3 bases are TGTGCTAGTGGTCCCCGGGTCACGGCGGGGGCTGTCCAAAACATTCAGTACTTC. Translation gives CASGPRVTAGAVQNIQYF.

The rearrangement links TRBV2 to TRBJ2-3; D is ambiguous. Trimming pared 4 bases from V and 0 bases from J, leaving 8 bases between. The CDR3 is made up of 14 amino acids. The germline V gene has CDR1 SNHLY and CDR2 FYNNEI. CDR3 loop: CASSGALSTDTQYF. CDR3 nucleotides: TGTGCCAGCAGTGGGGCGCTGAGCACAGATACGCAGTATTTT. The whole variable domain, filled in from reference TRBV2 and TRBJ2-3, reads EPEVTQTPSHQVTQMGQEVILRCVPISNHLYFYWYRQILGQKVEFLVSFYNNEISEKSEIFDDQFSVERPDGSNFTLKIRSTKLEDSAMYFCASSGALSTDTQYFGPGTRLTVL.

This sequence joins TRBV4-1 and TRBJ2-5; 7 bases fit TRBD2. In germline, CDR1 is MGHRA, CDR2 YSYEKL. V was clipped by 0 bases and J by 3 bases; unmatched bases: 7. The CDR3 covers 16 residues. CDR3 residues: CASSQDVTSWEETQYF. As DNA, the CDR3 is TGCGCCAGCAGCCAAGATGTGACTAGCTGGGAAGAGACCCAGTACTTC.

The V call is TRBV2, the J call TRBJ1-3; a weak D match, TRBD1 (6 bases). This CDR3 region has 14 residues. The V gene's germline CDR1 is SNHLY and CDR2 FYNNEI. The V end lost 7 bases, the J end lost 4 bases, and 14 bases lay between the germline ends. The CDR3 is CASNIQGPGNTIYF. The CDR3 DNA sequence: TGTGCCAGCAATATCCAGGGGCCCGGAAACACCATATATTTT.

V and J are TRBV29-1 and TRBJ2-2, with 7 bases that match TRBD1. From germline, CDR1 is SQVTM and CDR2 ANQGSEA. J was trimmed by 3 bases and V by 1 base; bases with no gene match: 5. The length of the CDR3 is 15 residues. The CDR3 bases are TGCAGCGTTGAAGCCCCAGGGGGTTACACCGGGGAGCTGTTTTTT. Amino acids: CSVEAPGGYTGELFF.

The V call is TRBV6-5, the J call TRBJ2-7; no clear D gene. The length of the CDR3 is 13 residues. The V end lost 2 bases, the J end lost 1 base, and 6 bases lay between the germline ends. Germline values: CDR1 MNHEY, CDR2 SVGAGI. CDR3 nucleotides: TGTGCCAGCAGTTACGGCGGTTCCTACGAGCAGTACTTC. It encodes CASSYGGSYEQYF.

Only a few counts were recorded for this clone. This chain links TRBV27 with TRBJ2-5; D perhaps matches TRBD1 (5 bases). The CDR3 runs 14 residues. CDR1 and CDR2 from the germline V gene are MNHEY and SMNVEV (reference sequence). V shed 5 bases and J shed 5 bases, with 15 bases lying between them. Written as DNA, the CDR3 is TGTGCCAGCAGTCCTGACAGCACAAGGGAGACCCAGTACTTC. Translated: CASSPDSTRETQYF.

This chain connects TRBV30 to TRBJ2-7, with D possibly being TRBD2 (6 bases). With 8 bases removed from V and 5 bases from J, the gap between germline ends came to 16 bases. There are 12 residues in the CDR3. In germline, CDR1 is GTSNPN, CDR2 SVGIG (reference sequence). CDR3 sequence reads: CAVAAPINEQYF. The CDR3, as DNA: TGTGCCGTAGCGGCACCCATTAACGAGCAGTACTTC.

The J gene is TRBJ2-5, the V gene TRBV9; D might be TRBD2 (6 bases). CDR3 length: 13 amino acids. The germline V gene encodes CDR1 SGDLS and CDR2 YYNGEE. V shed 0 bases and J shed 5 bases, with 8 bases lying between them. CDR3 sequence (DNA): TGTGCCAGCAGCGTAGGGGACTCGGAGACCCAGTACTTC. Translated: CASSVGDSETQYF.

This chain links TRBV29-1 with TRBJ1-2, with D perhaps matching TRBD1 (5 bases). The CDR3 loop spans 13 amino acids. V lost 4 bases and J 8 bases, leaving 17 bases between the germline ends. From germline, CDR1 is SQVTM and CDR2 ANQGSEA. CDR3 loop: CSVVGRVVLGYTF. The CDR3 DNA sequence: TGCAGCGTTGTAGGCAGGGTGGTACTCGGCTACACCTTC.

Only one count was recorded for this clone. The V gene is TRBV30, the J gene TRBJ1-1, with 8 bases aligning to TRBD1. Germline CDR1 and CDR2: GTSNPN and SVGIG (reference sequence). V gave up 0 bases and J gave up 3 bases; unmatched junction bases: 9. The CDR3 sequence is 16 residues long. The CDR3 nucleotides are TGTGCCTGGAGTGTACTCATGCAGGGGGCGGACACTGAAGCTTTCTTT. It encodes CAWSVLMQGADTEAFF.

This chain links TRBV6-1 with TRBJ2-3, with TRBD2 identical over 8 bases. This CDR3 has 15 amino acids. V lost 7 bases and J lost 0; bases outside the gene matches: 6. Germline CDR1 and CDR2: MNHNS and SASEGT. This CDR3 is CASINSGASTDTQYF. In DNA, the CDR3 is TGTGCCAGCATCAATAGCGGGGCGAGCACAGATACGCAGTATTTT.

V is TRBV7-8 and J is TRBJ1-5; D is uncertain. Germline V gene data show CDR1 as SGHVS and CDR2 as FQNEAQ. CDR3 length: 13 residues. V lost 4 bases to trimming and J lost 7 bases, with 11 bases between them. The CDR3 is CASSSDFFQPQHF. In DNA form, the CDR3 reads TGTGCCAGCAGCTCCGACTTTTTCCAGCCCCAGCATTTT.

This clone was found once. At one boundary the junction diverges from the germline segment, which might be a read error. The chain carries TRBV5-1 and TRBJ2-1; TRBD2 might be the D (6 bases). The germline CDR1 and CDR2 sequences are SGHRS and YFSETQ. This CDR3 comprises 11 residues. The CDR3 DNA follows: TGCGCCAGCAGCTTGGCCGGGAGTACCCTCTTC. It yields the protein CASSLAGSTLF.

A few counts support this clone. This chain connects TRBV19 to TRBJ1-2; D not resolved. This CDR3 is 17 amino acids long. Trimming shortened V by 1 base and J by 5 bases, and 20 bases separated the two germline ends. Germline V lookup: CDR1 LNHDA, CDR2 SQIVND (reference sequence). The CDR3 spells CASSIAQASAIIYGYTF. The CDR3 bases are TGTGCCAGTAGTATAGCCCAGGCATCCGCGATAATATATGGCTACACCTTC.

The V and J genes are TRBV6-6 and TRBJ1-1, with D uncertain. Looked up from germline, CDR1 is MNHNY and CDR2 is SVGAGI (reference sequence). Trimming left V 0 bases short and J 0 bases short, with 2 bases between. There are 13 residues in the CDR3. This CDR3 is CASSYSVNTEAFF. CDR3 coding DNA: TGTGCCAGCAGTTACTCCGTGAACACTGAAGCTTTCTTT.

The V and J genes are TRBV19 and TRBJ2-2; 9 bases align to TRBD2. Trimming cost V 7 bases and J 6 bases; bases outside gene matches: 6. Germline loops: CDR1 LNHDA, CDR2 SQIVND (reference sequence). The CDR3 consists of 14 residues. The CDR3 loop is CASISGGTPGELFF. The CDR3 nucleotides are TGTGCCAGTATTAGCGGGGGAACCCCCGGGGAGCTGTTTTTT.

The V gene is TRBV30, the J gene TRBJ1-2; tentative D call: TRBD1 (5 bases). V was pared by 7 bases and J by 8 bases, with 23 bases between. Germline loops: CDR1 GTSNPN, CDR2 SVGIG (reference sequence). This CDR3 is built from 14 residues. CDR3 in DNA: TGTGCCTTATTGGAGTCACCGGGACTGGGGGGCTACACCTTC. As protein: CALLESPGLGGYTF.

The chain couples TRBV7-9 to TRBJ1-1, with 8 bases that match TRBD1. Per the germline V gene, CDR1 is SEHNR and CDR2 is FQNEAQ (reference sequence). The CDR3 has 14 residues. J was trimmed by 4 bases and V by 3 bases; bases with no gene match: 4. The CDR3 coding sequence is TGTGCCAGCAGCTTCGGGACAGGTAGCACTGAAGCTTTCTTT. Translating it yields CASSFGTGSTEAFF.